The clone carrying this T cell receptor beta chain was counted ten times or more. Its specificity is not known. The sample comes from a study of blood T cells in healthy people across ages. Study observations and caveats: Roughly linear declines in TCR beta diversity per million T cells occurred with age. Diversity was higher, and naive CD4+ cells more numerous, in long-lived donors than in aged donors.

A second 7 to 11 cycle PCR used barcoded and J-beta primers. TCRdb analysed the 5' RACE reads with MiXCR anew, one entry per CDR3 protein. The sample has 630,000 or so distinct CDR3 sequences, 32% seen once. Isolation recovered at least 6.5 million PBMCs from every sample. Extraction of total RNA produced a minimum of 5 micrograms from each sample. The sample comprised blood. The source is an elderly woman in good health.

DNA for the CDR3: TGTGCCAGCAGTTACCCAACAGGGGGCGCTAGGAATGAGCAGTTCTTC. Protein product: CASSYPTGGARNEQFF. The chain uses TRBV6-2 or TRBV6-3 and TRBJ2-1; 9 bases are a match to TRBD1. Germline CDR1 is MNHEY and CDR2 is SVGEGT. V dropped 2 bases and J dropped 7; count of bases not matched to a gene: 9. The CDR3 sequence is 16 residues long.